Detailed here is one TCR beta chain. What it binds is unknown. The entry originates in a study of T cells in Graves' hyperthyroidism and ophthalmopathy. Study results and caveats: Appearing also in blood were most of the thyroid clonotypes expanded above 0.001. Classification by a 13 V-J model distinguished ophthalmopathy from stable hyperthyroidism.

Amplification targeted TCR beta CDR3 regions from RNA transcripts. In the first-round RT-PCR of the TCR CDR3, the HTBI primer set was used. TCRdb fed the multiplex PCR reads into MiXCR, producing one record per CDR3 protein. The top ten hold roughly 18% of the sample, which has roughly 530,000 distinct CDR3 sequences, roughly 18% seen once. The sequencing input was blood. The clonotype originates from a woman aged 18-29 years with Graves' ophthalmopathy.

CDR3 protein: CAKDPSVYEQYF. The CDR3 nucleotides read TGTGCCAAGGACCCAAGTGTCTACGAGCAGTACTTC. The chain recombines TRBV15 with TRBJ2-7; D call uncertain. V was pared by 10 bases and J by 3 bases, with 13 bases between. Germline assignment: CDR1 LNHNV and CDR2 YYDKDF (reference sequence). The CDR3 loop spans 12 amino acids.